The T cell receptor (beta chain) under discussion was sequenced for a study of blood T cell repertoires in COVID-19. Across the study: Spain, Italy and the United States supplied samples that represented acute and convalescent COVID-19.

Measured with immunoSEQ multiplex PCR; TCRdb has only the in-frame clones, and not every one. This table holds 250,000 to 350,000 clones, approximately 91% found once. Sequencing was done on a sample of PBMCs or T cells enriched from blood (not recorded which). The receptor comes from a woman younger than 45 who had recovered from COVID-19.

CDR3 DNA: TGTGCCAGCAGCTCGAAGAAGACTCCAGTGAACGGGGAGCTGTTTTTT. This translates into CASSSKKTPVNGELFF. The chain is built from TRBV5-4 and TRBJ2-2; D is unresolved. The CDR3 covers 16 residues. Trimming removed 3 bases from V and 7 bases from J, with 19 bases in between. CDR1 and CDR2 (germline): SGHNT, YYREEE (reference sequence).